These T cell receptor beta chains were read from a single sample in a study of cytomegalovirus exposure and HLA in healthy donors. Profiling relied on immunoSEQ multiplex PCR, and the TCRdb table lists in-frame clones only, not all of them. The table shows more than 100,000 clones, with 75% to 80% occurring only once. The sample taken for sequencing was PBMCs. These TCRs come from a woman aged 60 to 75 in good health and CMV-seronegative. Both conserved end residues are part of each CDR3. Fields, in order: D gene, V gene, clone size, J gene, CDR3 DNA, CDR3 protein. The D gene is left open where the match is weak. The size field is filled for only some rows; it gives once, few, many or a size class.

-	TRBV11-3	-	TRBJ1-1	TGTGCCAGCAGCTTGGGGGCGACCACTGAAGCTTTCTTT	CASSLGATTEAFF
TRBD1	TRBV7-9	-	TRBJ2-1	TGTGCCAGCAGCCGGATTGGGACAGGGGGCAATGAGCAGTTCTTC	CASSRIGTGGNEQFF
TRBD2	TRBV2	-	TRBJ2-2	TGTGCCAGCAGCCAAAGCGGGACCGACACCGGGGAGCTGTTTTTT	CASSQSGTDTGELFF
-	TRBV5-3	-	TRBJ1-4	TGTGCCAGAAGCTCGATAAGGGGGACAACTAATGAAAAACTGTTTTTT	CARSSIRGTTNEKLFF
-	TRBV5-6	few	TRBJ2-7	TGTGCCAGCAGCCCACCTGCGGCGGGCTTATACGAGCAGTACTTC	CASSPPAAGLYEQYF
-	TRBV2	-	TRBJ2-5	TGTGCCAGCAGTGGGCCCGCCCCAGAGACCCAGTACTTC	CASSGPAPETQYF
-	TRBV6-6	-	TRBJ1-5	TGTGCCAGCAGTTCCACCAACAGGGTGGGACGTCAGCCCCAGCATTTT	CASSSTNRVGRQPQHF
-	TRBV30	-	TRBJ1-3	TGTGCCTGGAGTGGGGGCCCGAACCCGTCGAGAGGTGGAAACACCATATATTTT	CAWSGGPNPSRGGNTIYF
-	TRBV7-2	-	TRBJ2-5	TGTGCCAGCAGCTCGACTCGGGGGACGGAGACCCAGTACTTC	CASSSTRGTETQYF
-	TRBV5-1	once	TRBJ2-7	TGCGCCAGCAGCTTGGCTTCGTTACAGGAAGCCTACGAGCAGTACTTC	CASSLASLQEAYEQYF
-	TRBV9	-	TRBJ2-5	TGTGCCAGCAGCGTAGATGGGGGGGAGACCCAGTACTTC	CASSVDGGETQYF
TRBD1	TRBV5-1	-	TRBJ1-4	TGCGCCAGCAGCGCGGGGACAGGGGGGGATGAAAAACTGTTTTTT	CASSAGTGGDEKLFF
-	TRBV7-9	few	TRBJ2-3	TGTGCCAGCAGCTTAGCCCGCCACGCGGGCACAGATACGCAGTATTTT	CASSLARHAGTDTQYF
-	TRBV6-1	-	TRBJ1-2	TGTGCCAGCAGTGAGGTCCCCGGGAGGAGTGGCTACACCTTC	CASSEVPGRSGYTF
-	TRBV6-5	-	TRBJ2-6	TGTGCCAGCAGCGGTACAGCAGCTGGGGCCAACGTCCTGACTTTC	CASSGTAAGANVLTF
TRBD1	TRBV27	-	TRBJ1-2	TGTGCCAGCAGTCGGGACAGGGTAGGATATGGCTACACCTTC	CASSRDRVGYGYTF
-	TRBV2	-	TRBJ1-5	TGTGCCAGCACCAAGGACAGTCAGCCCCAGCATTTT	CASTKDSQPQHF
TRBD1	TRBV28	-	TRBJ1-4	TGTGCCAGTTCTGGCCCGACAGGGGACAGCGAAAAACTGTTTTTT	CASSGPTGDSEKLFF
TRBD1	TRBV11-2	few	TRBJ1-1	TGTGCCAGCAGCTTAACCCCGACAGGGCGGAACACTGAAGCTTTCTTT	CASSLTPTGRNTEAFF
TRBD2	TRBV14	few	TRBJ2-3	TGTGCCAGCAGCGTTAGCGGGCTCGGGACAGATACGCAGTATTTT	CASSVSGLGTDTQYF
-	TRBV28	-	TRBJ1-3	TGTGCCAGCAGACTCTCCGCCGGCAGGGCGATAGTGGCTGGAAACACCATATATTTT	CASRLSAGRAIVAGNTIYF
-	TRBV4-1	-	TRBJ1-2	TGCGCCAGCAGCCAAGACGGTCAGGGATCTAACTATGGCTACCCCTTC	CASSQDGQGSNYGYPF
-	TRBV28	few	TRBJ1-1	TGTGCCAGCAGTTTACAGGGTGGGAGGACTGAAGCTTTCTTT	CASSLQGGRTEAFF
TRBD2	TRBV7-8	-	TRBJ2-4	TGTGCCAGCAGCATAGGACTAGTCTCGAAAAACATTCAGTACTTC	CASSIGLVSKNIQYF
TRBD1	TRBV2	-	TRBJ2-5	TGTGCCAGCAGGGACAGGGCTCTGCCAGAGACCCAGTACTTC	CASRDRALPETQYF
-	TRBV19	-	TRBJ1-1	TGTGCCAGTACCTCACAGGGCGGGCTCACTGAAGCTTTCTTT	CASTSQGGLTEAFF
-	TRBV5-1	-	TRBJ1-1	TGCGCCAGCAGTCAGACAGCAAACACTGAAGCTTTCTTT	CASSQTANTEAFF
-	TRBV7-2	-	TRBJ1-2	TGTGCCAGCAGCTTAGGCGGGGTCAACTATGGCTACACCTTC	CASSLGGVNYGYTF
-	TRBV5-1	-	TRBJ2-7	TGCGCCAGCAGCTTGGCCGGACAGCCAGAGTACGAGCAGTACTTC	CASSLAGQPEYEQYF
TRBD1	TRBV11-2	-	TRBJ1-1	TGTGCCAGCAGCTTAGAAGGGACAGGGTACACTGAAGCTTTCTTT	CASSLEGTGYTEAFF
TRBD2	TRBV29-1	-	TRBJ2-7	TGCAGCGTGCTGGGACTACGGAACGAGCAGTACTTC	CSVLGLRNEQYF
TRBD1	TRBV10-2	-	TRBJ1-2	TGCGCCAGCGGAGCCGAAGGGGGCATATCACGCTATGGCTACACCTTC	CASGAEGGISRYGYTF
TRBD2	TRBV29-1	once	TRBJ2-3	TGCAGCGTCCGACGGGGGGGTTTCAGCACAGATACGCAGTATTTT	CSVRRGGFSTDTQYF
TRBD2	TRBV5-1	-	TRBJ2-7	TGCGCCAGCAGCAACCGTGAGGGCGGGAGGGGTTACGAGCAGTACTTC	CASSNREGGRGYEQYF
TRBD2	TRBV4-2	-	TRBJ2-1	TGTGCCAGCAGCCAATCTAGCGGGCATGGCAATGAGCAGTTCTTC	CASSQSSGHGNEQFF
TRBD1	TRBV28	-	TRBJ1-6	TGTGCCAGCAGGCTCCGGGACAGGCACGGCTCACCCCTCCACTTT	CASRLRDRHGSPLHF
-	TRBV9	-	TRBJ2-3	TGTGCCAGCAGCGTAGGTGAGGGAGTCTGGGGAGATACGCAGTATTTT	CASSVGEGVWGDTQYF
-	TRBV28	-	TRBJ2-5	TGTGCCAGCATCGACCAAGAGACCCAGTACTTC	CASIDQETQYF
-	TRBV9	once	TRBJ2-7	TGTGCCAGCAGCGTAAGAGTCTACGAGCAGTACTTC	CASSVRVYEQYF
-	TRBV29-1	-	TRBJ2-1	TGCAGCGTTGAAGGAGGGGACTCGATTTTACGGCAGTTCTTC	CSVEGGDSILRQFF
TRBD1	TRBV19	-	TRBJ1-4	TGTGCCGGTGGGCGGACAGGGGTCAATGAAAAACTGTTTTTT	CAGGRTGVNEKLFF
TRBD1	TRBV28	-	TRBJ2-7	TGTGCCAGCAGTCCCTCCGGGACAGGGGCTTACGAGCAGTACTTC	CASSPSGTGAYEQYF
TRBD1	TRBV7-6	-	TRBJ2-7	TGTGCCAGCACCCCAGGCACAGGGGGCTTTGGCGAGCAGTACTTC	CASTPGTGGFGEQYF
TRBD1	TRBV27	-	TRBJ2-7	TGTGCCAGCAGTTTGACAGGGGCCCCGGGCGAGCAGTACTTC	CASSLTGAPGEQYF
-	TRBV30	-	TRBJ1-1	TGTGCCTGGAGCCAAACCCCTTTTTTATTTCACAACCTTAACACTGAAGCTTTCTTT	CAWSQTPFLFHNLNTEAFF
-	TRBV29-1	-	TRBJ2-5	TGCAGCGTTGAAGATCCCAGGGGAGAGACCCAGTACTTC	CSVEDPRGETQYF
-	TRBV18	-	TRBJ2-2	TGTGCCAGCTCCTACGCCGGGGAGCTGTTTTTT	CASSYAGELFF
TRBD2	TRBV11-2	-	TRBJ2-1	TGTGCCAGCAGCCCCCGACTAGCCTTACCCGATGAGCAGTTCTTC	CASSPRLALPDEQFF
-	TRBV30	-	TRBJ2-3	TGTGCCTGGAGTCCAGGCACTGGTTACACAGATACGCAGTATTTT	CAWSPGTGYTDTQYF